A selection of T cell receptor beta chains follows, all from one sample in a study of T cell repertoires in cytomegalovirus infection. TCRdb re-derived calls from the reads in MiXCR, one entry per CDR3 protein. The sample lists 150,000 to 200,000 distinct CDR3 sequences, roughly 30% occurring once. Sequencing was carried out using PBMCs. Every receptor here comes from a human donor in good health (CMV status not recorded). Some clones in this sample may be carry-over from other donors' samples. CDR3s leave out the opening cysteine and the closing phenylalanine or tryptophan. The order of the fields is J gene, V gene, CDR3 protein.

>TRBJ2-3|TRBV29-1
SVLRQGAVDTQY
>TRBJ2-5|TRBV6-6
ASSYSGTGKRETQY
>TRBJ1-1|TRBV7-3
ASSSPGGQAF
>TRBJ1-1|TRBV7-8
ASSSGQYTEAF
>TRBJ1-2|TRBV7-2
ASSQDGNYGYT
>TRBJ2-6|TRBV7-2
ASSSKGANVLT
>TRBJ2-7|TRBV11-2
ASSSGTGGTSEQY
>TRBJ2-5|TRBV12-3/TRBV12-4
ASSSEDSSLTQY
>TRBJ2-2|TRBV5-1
ASSLTIQGNTGELF
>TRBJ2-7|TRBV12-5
ASGLDNLGRGYEQY
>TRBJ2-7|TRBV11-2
ASSLEAAGGAYEQY
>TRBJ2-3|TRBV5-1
TSIPGQGGGDTQY
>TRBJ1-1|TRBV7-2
ASSSTRTNTEAF
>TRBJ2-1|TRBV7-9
ASSLEIWGSSYNEQF
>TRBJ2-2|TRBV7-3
ASSGVLTGELF
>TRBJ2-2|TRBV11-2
ASSLRQGSGGELF
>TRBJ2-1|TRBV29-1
SGRNGRGGHNEQF
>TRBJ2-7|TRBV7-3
ASSLMRCRRGGYEQY
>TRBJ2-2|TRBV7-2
ASTFAGGFNTGELF
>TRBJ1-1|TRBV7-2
ASSPPETMNTEAF
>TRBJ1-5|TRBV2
ASSRTSSNQPQH
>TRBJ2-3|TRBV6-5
ASSRQGVRTDTQY
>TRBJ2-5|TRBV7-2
ASSRLAGGQETQY
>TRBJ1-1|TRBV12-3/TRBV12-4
ASSRDGGNTEAF
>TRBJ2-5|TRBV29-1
SHQGYGETQY
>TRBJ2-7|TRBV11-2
ASSARLAGGISYEQY
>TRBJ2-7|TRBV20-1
SASPPDSSEQY
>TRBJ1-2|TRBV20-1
SAIWTGEGANYGYT
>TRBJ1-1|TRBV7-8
ASSFGENTEAF
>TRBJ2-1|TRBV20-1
SARDWGTGRNEQF
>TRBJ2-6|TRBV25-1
ASSDDSGANVLT
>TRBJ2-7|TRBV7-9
AGGEPGTPTLFLGEQY
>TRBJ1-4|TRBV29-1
SARDTATNEKLF
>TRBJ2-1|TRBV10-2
ASSESGTGMGTYNEQF
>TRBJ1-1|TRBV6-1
ASTRDTEAF